The sequence of this T cell receptor beta chain was determined in a study of radiation and T cells in renal cell carcinoma. This clone was found a few times. V shed 3 bases and J 2 bases; nucleotides not matched to a gene: 5. The CDR3 is 15 residues long. Germline V gene sequence: CDR1 SGHRS, CDR2 YFSETQ. TCRdb's table, derived via immunoSEQ multiplex PCR, lists solely in-frame clones and lacks some. In the table there are about 100,000 clones, 70% to 85% of which are singletons. Time point here: blood 4 weeks post-SBRT, at nephrectomy. Treatment: 15 Gy SBRT to primary tumor, nephrectomy 4 weeks later.

The chain has TRBV5-1 and TRBJ2-7, with TRBD2 matching over 10 bases. The sequence came from a man aged 60 to 69 with renal cell carcinoma. This material consisted of blood, taken from a patient whose treatment included radiotherapy and nephrectomy. This CDR3 reads CASSSTSGFTYEQYF. The CDR3 DNA reads as TGCGCCAGCAGCTCGACTAGCGGGTTCACCTACGAGCAGTACTTC.